This TCR beta chain comes out of a study of cytomegalovirus exposure and HLA in healthy donors. Study-level information: An analysis done earlier identified around 100 million unique TCR beta sequences from 190 million or so T cells. General study points: Productive rates of about 90% or about 30% were seen for most TCR beta V segments in an earlier analysis. TCR beta V- and J-gene trimming was later associated with a missense DCLRE1C variant. The authors confirmed in vitro that three CMV-associated chains were specific for CMV antigens.

PCR employed 60 Vbeta and 13 Jbeta primers. The method was immunoSEQ multiplex PCR; TCRdb's version includes in-frame clones alone and lacks a portion of them. The sample has about 150,000 clones, approximately 71% seen once. The CDR3 spans 16 residues. Trimming cost V 1 base and J 3 bases; bases outside gene matches: 5. The germline CDR1 and CDR2 sequences are SGDLS and YYNGEE. As concerns this clone: Antigen: not known.

The V call is TRBV9, the J call TRBJ2-3; 10 nucleotides agree with TRBD1. The source is a young man in good health and CMV-seropositive. The sample consisted of PBMCs. The CDR3 here is CASSVPPGQGTDTQYF. The CDR3 DNA follows: TGTGCCAGCAGCGTACCCCCGGGACAGGGGACAGATACGCAGTATTTT.